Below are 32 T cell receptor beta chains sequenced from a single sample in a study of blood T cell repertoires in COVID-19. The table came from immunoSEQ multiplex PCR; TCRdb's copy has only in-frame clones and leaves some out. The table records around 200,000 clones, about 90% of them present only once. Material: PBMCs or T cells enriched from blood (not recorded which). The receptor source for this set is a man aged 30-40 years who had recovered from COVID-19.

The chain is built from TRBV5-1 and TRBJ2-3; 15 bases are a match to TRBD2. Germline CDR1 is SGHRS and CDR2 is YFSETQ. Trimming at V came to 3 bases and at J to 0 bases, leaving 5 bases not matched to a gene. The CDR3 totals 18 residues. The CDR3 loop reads CASSSGLAGGTSTDTQYF. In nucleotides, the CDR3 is TGCGCCAGCAGCTCGGGACTAGCGGGGGGCACTAGCACAGATACGCAGTATTTT.

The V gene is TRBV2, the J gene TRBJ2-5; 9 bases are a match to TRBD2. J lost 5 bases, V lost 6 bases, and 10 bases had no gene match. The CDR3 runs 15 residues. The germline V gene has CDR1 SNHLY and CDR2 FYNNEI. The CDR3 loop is CASRVIAGVGETQYF. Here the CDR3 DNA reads TGTGCCAGCAGGGTAATAGCGGGAGTTGGCGAGACCCAGTACTTC.

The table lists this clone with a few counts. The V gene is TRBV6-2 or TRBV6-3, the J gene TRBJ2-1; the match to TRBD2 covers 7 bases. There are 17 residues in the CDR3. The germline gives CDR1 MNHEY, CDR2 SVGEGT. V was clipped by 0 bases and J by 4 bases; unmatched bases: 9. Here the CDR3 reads CASSYSPPSGIYNEQFF. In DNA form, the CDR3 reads TGTGCCAGCAGTTACTCACCCCCTAGCGGTATTTACAATGAGCAGTTCTTC.

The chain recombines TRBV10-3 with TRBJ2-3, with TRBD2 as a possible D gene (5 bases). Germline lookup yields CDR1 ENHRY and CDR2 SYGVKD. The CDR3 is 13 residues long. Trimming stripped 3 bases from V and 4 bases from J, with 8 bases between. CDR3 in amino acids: CAISEGAADTQYF. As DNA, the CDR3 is TGTGCCATCAGTGAAGGAGCGGCAGATACGCAGTATTTT.

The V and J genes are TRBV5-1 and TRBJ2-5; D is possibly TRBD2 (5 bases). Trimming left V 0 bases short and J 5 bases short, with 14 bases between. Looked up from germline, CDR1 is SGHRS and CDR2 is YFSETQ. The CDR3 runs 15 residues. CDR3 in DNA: TGCGCCAGCAGCTTGGAAGCCGGGAAAGGGGAGACCCAGTACTTC. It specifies CASSLEAGKGETQYF.

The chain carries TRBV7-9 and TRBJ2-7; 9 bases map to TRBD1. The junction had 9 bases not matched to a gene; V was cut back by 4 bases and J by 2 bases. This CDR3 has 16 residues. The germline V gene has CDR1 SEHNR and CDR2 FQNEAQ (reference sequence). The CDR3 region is CASSSGTGLLAYEQYF. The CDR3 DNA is TGTGCCAGCAGCTCCGGGACAGGGCTCCTGGCCTACGAGCAGTACTTC. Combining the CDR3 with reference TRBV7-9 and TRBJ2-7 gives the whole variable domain DTGVSQNPRHKITKRGQNVTFRCDPISEHNRLYWYRQTLGQGPEFLTYFQNEAQLEKSRLLSDRFSAERPKGSFSTLEIQRTEQGDSAMYLCASSSGTGLLAYEQYFGPGTRLTVT.

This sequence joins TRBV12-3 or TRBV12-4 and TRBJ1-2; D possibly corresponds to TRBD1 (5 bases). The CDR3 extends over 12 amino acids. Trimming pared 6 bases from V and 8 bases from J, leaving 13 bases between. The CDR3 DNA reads TGTGCCAGCAGGCCTGCGGGGGACGGCTACACCTTC. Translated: CASRPAGDGYTF.

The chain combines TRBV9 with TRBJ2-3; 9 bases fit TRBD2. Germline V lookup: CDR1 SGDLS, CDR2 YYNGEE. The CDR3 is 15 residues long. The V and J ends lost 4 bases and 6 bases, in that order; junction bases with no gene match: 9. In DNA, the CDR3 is TGTGCCAGCAGCCATAGCGGGAGCGATAGGGATACGCAGTATTTT. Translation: CASSHSGSDRDTQYF.

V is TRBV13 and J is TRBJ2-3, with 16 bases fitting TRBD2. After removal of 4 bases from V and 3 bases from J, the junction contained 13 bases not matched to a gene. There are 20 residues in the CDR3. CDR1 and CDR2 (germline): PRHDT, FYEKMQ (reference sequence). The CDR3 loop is CASSWNEGTSGGAETDTQYF. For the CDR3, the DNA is TGTGCCAGCAGCTGGAATGAGGGGACTAGCGGGGGGGCCGAGACAGATACGCAGTATTTT.

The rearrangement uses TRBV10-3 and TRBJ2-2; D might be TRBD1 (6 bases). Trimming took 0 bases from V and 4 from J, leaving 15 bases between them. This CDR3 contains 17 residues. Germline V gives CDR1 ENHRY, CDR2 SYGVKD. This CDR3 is CAISESNFVRGTGELFF. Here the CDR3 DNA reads TGTGCCATCAGTGAGTCGAATTTCGTCAGGGGCACCGGGGAGCTGTTTTTT.

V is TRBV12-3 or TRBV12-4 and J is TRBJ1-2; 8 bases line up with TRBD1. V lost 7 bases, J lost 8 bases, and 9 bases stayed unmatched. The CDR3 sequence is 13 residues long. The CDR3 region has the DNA TGTGCCAGCAACTCGGGTACAGGGGGGGGCTACACCTTC. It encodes CASNSGTGGGYTF.

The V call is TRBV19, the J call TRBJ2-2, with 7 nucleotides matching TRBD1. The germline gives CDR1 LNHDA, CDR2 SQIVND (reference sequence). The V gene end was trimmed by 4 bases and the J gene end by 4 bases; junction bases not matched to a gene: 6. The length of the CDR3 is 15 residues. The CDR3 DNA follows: TGTGCCAGTAGTACCGACAGGGTGGGCACCGGGGAGCTGTTTTTT. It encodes CASSTDRVGTGELFF.

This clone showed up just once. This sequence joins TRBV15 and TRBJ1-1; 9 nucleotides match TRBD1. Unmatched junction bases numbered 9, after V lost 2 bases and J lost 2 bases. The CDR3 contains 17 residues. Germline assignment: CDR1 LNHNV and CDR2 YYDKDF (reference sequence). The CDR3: CATSRLWDRESNTEAFF. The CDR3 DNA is TGTGCCACCAGCAGATTATGGGACAGGGAGTCAAACACTGAAGCTTTCTTT.

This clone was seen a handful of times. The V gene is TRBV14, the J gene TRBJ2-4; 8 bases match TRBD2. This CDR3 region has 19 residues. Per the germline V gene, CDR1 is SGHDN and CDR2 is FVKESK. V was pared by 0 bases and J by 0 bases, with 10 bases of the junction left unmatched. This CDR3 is CASSQDRSGGNLAKNIQYF. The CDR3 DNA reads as TGTGCCAGCAGCCAAGATCGGAGCGGGGGAAACTTAGCCAAAAACATTCAGTACTTC.

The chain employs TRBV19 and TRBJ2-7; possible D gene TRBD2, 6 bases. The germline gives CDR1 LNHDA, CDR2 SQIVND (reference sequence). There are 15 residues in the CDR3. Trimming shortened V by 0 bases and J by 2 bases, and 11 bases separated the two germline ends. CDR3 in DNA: TGTGCCAGTAGTATAGACGGGAGCCCAGCCTACGAGCAGTACTTC. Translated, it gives CASSIDGSPAYEQYF.

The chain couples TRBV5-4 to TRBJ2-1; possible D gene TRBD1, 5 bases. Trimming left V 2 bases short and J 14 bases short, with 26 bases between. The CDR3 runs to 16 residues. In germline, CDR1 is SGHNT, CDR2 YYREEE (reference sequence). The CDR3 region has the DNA TGTGCCAGCAGCTTAAGGCTGGGCAGGGAAGGCCTCGGCGAGTTCTTC. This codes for CASSLRLGREGLGEFF.

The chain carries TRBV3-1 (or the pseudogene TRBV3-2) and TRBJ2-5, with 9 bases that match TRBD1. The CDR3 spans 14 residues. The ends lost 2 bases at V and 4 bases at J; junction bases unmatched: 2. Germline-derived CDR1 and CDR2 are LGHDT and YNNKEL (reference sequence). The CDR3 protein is CASSQRTGAETQYF. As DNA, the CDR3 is TGTGCCAGCAGCCAACGGACAGGGGCAGAGACCCAGTACTTC.

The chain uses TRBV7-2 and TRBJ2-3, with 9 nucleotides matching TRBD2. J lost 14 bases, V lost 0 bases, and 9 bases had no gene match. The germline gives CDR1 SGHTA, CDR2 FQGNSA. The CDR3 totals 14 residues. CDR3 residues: CASSLALAGSLWYF. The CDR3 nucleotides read TGTGCCAGCAGCTTAGCGCTAGCGGGGAGTCTATGGTATTTT.

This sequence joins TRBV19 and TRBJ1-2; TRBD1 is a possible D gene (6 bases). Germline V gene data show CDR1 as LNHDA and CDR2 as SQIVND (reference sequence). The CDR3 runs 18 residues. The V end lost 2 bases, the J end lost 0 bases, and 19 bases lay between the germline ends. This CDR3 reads CASSITSGRGQANYGYTF. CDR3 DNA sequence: TGTGCCAGTAGTATAACTTCGGGCAGGGGACAAGCTAACTATGGCTACACCTTC. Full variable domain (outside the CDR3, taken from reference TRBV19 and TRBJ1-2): DGGITQSPKYLFRKEGQNVTLSCEQNLNHDAMYWYRQDPGQGLRLIYYSQIVNDFQKGDIAEGYSVSREKKESFPLTVTSAQKNPTAFYLCASSITSGRGQANYGYTFGSGTRLTVV.

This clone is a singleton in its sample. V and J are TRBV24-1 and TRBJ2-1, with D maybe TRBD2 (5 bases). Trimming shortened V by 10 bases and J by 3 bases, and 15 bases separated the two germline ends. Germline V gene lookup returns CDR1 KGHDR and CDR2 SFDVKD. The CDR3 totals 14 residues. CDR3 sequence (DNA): TGTGCCACTGGCCGGGGAGACGGCTACAATGAGCAGTTCTTC. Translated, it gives CATGRGDGYNEQFF.

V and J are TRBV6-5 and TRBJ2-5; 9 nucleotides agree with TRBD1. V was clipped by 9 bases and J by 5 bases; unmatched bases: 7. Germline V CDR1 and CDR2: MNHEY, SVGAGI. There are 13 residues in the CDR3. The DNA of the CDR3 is TGTGCCAGTAACAGGGGGCGCTGGGAGACCCAGTACTTC. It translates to CASNRGRWETQYF.

The CDR3 here is CASSSLTSGSYEQYF. The CDR3 bases are TGTGCCAGCAGTTCCCTGACTAGCGGGAGTTACGAGCAGTACTTC. The chain has TRBV27 and TRBJ2-7, with 12 bases fitting TRBD2. Germline trimming cut 4 bases from V and 4 bases from J; bases unmatched to any gene: 5. Germline V gene data show CDR1 as MNHEY and CDR2 as SMNVEV (reference sequence). The CDR3 length is 15 residues.

CDR3 in amino acids: CATEGRGRPYNEQFF. The CDR3 region has the DNA TGTGCCACTGAAGGTCGCGGGAGACCCTACAATGAGCAGTTCTTC. The chain employs TRBV28 and TRBJ2-1; 7 bases align to TRBD2. V lost 10 bases and J lost 2; bases outside the gene matches: 11. The V gene's germline CDR1 is MDHEN and CDR2 SYDVKM. The CDR3 has 15 residues.

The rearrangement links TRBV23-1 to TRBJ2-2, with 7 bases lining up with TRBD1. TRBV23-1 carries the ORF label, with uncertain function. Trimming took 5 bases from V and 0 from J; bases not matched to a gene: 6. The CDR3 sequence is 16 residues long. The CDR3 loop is CASSFRTGSNTGELFF. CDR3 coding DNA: TGCGCCAGCAGTTTCCGGACAGGATCGAACACCGGGGAGCTGTTTTTT.

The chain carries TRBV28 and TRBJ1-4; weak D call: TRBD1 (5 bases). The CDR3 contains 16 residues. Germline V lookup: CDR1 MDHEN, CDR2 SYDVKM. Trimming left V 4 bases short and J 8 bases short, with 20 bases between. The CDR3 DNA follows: TGTGCCAGCAGTTACACCCCGTGGGGGGAGGACGAAAAACTGTTTTTT. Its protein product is CASSYTPWGEDEKLFF.

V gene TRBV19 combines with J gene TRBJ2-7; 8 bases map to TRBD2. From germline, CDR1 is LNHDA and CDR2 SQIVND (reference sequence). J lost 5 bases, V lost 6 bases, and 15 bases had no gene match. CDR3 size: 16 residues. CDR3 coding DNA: TGTGCCAGTAGCGCCGGTATAAGCGGGAGCCCCCACGAGCAGTACTTC. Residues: CASSAGISGSPHEQYF.

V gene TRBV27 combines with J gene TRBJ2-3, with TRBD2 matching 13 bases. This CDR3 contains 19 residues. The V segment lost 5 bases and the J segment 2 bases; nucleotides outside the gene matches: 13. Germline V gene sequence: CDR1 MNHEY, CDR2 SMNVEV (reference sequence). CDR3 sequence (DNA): TGTGCCAGCAGTCCGCTGGGACTAGCGGGATTTTCCCCCACAGATACGCAGTATTTT. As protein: CASSPLGLAGFSPTDTQYF.

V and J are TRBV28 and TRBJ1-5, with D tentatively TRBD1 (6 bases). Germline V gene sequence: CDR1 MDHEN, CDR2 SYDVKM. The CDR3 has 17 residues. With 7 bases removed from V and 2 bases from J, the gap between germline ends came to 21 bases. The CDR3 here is CASNPWGHVRGNQPQHF. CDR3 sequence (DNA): TGTGCCAGCAACCCGTGGGGGCACGTTAGAGGCAATCAGCCCCAGCATTTT.

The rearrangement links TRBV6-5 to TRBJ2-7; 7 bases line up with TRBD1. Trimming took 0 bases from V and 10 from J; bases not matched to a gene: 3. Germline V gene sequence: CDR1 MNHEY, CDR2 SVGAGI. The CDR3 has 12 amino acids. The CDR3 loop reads CASSYSGQIQYF. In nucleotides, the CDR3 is TGTGCCAGCAGTTACTCGGGACAGATACAGTACTTC.

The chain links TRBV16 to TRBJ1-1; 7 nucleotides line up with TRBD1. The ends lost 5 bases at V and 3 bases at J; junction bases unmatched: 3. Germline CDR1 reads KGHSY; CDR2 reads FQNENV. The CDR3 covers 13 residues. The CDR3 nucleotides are TGTGCCAGCAGCTGGGACAGCTACACTGAAGCTTTCTTT. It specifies CASSWDSYTEAFF.

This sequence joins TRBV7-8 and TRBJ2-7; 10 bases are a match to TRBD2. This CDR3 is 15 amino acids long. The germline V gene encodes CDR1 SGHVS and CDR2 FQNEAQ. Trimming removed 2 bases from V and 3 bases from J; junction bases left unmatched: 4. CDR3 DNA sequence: TGTGCCAGCAGCTTACTAGCGGGAGAGGGCTACGAGCAGTACTTC. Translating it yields CASSLLAGEGYEQYF.

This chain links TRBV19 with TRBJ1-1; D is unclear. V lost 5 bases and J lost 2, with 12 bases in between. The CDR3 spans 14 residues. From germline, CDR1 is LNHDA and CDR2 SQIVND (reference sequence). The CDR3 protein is CASSFAGANTEAFF. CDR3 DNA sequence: TGTGCCAGTAGTTTTGCGGGAGCTAACACTGAAGCTTTCTTT. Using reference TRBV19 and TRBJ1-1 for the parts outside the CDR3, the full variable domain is DGGITQSPKYLFRKEGQNVTLSCEQNLNHDAMYWYRQDPGQGLRLIYYSQIVNDFQKGDIAEGYSVSREKKESFPLTVTSAQKNPTAFYLCASSFAGANTEAFFGQGTRLTVV.